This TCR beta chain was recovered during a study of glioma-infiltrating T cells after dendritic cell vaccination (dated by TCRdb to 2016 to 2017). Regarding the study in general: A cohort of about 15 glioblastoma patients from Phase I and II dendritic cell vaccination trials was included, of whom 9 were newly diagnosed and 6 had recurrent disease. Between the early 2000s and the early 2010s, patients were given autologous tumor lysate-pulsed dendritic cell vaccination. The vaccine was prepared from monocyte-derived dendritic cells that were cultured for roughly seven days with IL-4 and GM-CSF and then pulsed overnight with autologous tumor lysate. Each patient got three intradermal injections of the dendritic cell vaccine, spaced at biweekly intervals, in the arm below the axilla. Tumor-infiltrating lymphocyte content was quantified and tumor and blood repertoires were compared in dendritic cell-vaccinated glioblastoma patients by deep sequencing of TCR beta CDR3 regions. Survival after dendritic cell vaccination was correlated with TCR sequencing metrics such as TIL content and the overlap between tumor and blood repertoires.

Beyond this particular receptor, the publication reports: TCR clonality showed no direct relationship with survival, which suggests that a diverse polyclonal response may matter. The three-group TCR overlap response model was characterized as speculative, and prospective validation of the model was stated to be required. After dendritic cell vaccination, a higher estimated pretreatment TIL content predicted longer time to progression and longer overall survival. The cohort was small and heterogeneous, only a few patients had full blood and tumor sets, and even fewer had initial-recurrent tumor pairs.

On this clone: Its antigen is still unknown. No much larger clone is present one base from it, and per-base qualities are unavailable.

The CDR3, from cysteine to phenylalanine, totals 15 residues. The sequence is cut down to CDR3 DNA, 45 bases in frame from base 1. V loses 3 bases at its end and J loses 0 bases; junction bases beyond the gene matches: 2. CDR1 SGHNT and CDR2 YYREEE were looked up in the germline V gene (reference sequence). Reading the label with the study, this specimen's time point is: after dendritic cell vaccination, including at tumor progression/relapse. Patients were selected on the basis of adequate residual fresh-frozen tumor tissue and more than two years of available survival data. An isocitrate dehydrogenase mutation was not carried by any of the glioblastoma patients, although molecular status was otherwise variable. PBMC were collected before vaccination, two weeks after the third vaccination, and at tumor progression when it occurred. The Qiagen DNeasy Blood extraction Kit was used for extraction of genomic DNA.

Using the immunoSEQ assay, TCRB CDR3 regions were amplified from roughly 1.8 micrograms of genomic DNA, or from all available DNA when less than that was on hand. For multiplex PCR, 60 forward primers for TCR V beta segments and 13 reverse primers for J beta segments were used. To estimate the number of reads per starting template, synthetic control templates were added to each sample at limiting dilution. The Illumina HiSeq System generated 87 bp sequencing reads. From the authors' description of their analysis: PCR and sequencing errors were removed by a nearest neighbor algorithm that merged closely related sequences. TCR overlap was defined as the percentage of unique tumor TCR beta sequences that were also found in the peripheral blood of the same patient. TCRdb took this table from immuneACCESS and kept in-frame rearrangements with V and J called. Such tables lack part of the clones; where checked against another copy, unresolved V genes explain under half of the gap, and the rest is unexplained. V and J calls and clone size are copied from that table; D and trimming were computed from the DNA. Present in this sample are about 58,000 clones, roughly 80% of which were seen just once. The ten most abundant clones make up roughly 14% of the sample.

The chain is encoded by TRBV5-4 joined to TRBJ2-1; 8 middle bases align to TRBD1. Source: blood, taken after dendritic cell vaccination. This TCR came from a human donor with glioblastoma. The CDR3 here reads CASSYDRGSYNEQFF. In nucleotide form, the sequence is TGTGCCAGCAGCTACGACAGGGGCTCCTACAATGAGCAGTTCTTC.